This T cell receptor beta chain appears in the sequencing data of a study of T cells in localized non-small cell lung cancer. With 4 bases removed from V and 3 bases from J, the gap between germline ends came to 10 bases. This CDR3 is built from 15 residues. Germline CDR1 is LNHDA and CDR2 is SQIVND (reference sequence). Generated by immunoSEQ multiplex PCR, the TCRdb table keeps only in-frame clones and is missing some. The table has around 2,400 clones, approximately 33% seen once; the top ten hold under 20%. This sample comprised lung tumor tissue, obtained before any cancer treatment. The V gene is TRBV19, the J gene TRBJ2-6; tentative D call: TRBD1 (6 bases). The origin of this receptor is a female donor aged 60 or older with stage II lung adenocarcinoma. The CDR3 loop is CASSSRTDGANVLTF. CDR3 DNA: TGTGCCAGTAGTAGCAGGACAGATGGGGCCAACGTCCTGACTTTC.